This T cell receptor (beta chain) is drawn from a study of identical twins. Overall study results and limits: Abundant beta clonotypes from cord blood bore fewer insertions; memory repertoires lacked this pattern.

The V end was cut by 4 bases, the J end by 5 bases, with 12 bases between. CDR1 is SGHDN, CDR2 FVKESK, per germline. The CDR3 sequence is 15 residues long. In the case of this clonotype: As yet, its antigen is unknown.

Each CDR3 protein gets one entry after TCRdb re-called the 5' RACE reads with MiXCR. The sample lists over 250,000 distinct CDR3 sequences, roughly 9.8% occurring once. This same sample was also taken into another study, of yellow fever vaccine responses in identical twins. That source reports: Each twin's T cell response to the vaccine was reported to look partly convergent and partly personalized.

Sequencing was carried out using CD8+ T cells sorted from blood. The rearrangement uses TRBV14 and TRBJ1-6, with a possible D match to TRBD1 (6 bases). The clonotype originates from a woman under 30 in good health. The CDR3 spells CASSREGHNNSPLHF. CDR3 sequence (DNA): TGTGCCAGCAGCCGTGAGGGACACAATAATTCACCCCTCCACTTT.